This T cell receptor beta chain was profiled in a study of OX40 agonist ivuxolimab in advanced cancers. Across the study: Participants could have had prior anti-PD-1, anti-PD-L1 or anti-CTLA-4 therapy, and about 40% had some.

V lost 0 bases to trimming and J lost 8 bases, with 15 bases between them. The germline gives CDR1 SGHTS, CDR2 YDEGEE. The CDR3 runs to 15 residues. Only in-frame clones appear in the TCRdb table, and some are missing; sequencing was by immunoSEQ multiplex PCR. The sample yields roughly 64,000 clones, around four fifths seen once. Findings of the study overall: Compared with CD4+, CD8+ T cells on average had more expanded clones.

On this clone: What it recognizes is unknown.

The sequence came from an adult with an advanced solid tumor such as melanoma, head and neck, liver or kidney cancer. This chain uses TRBV5-8 with TRBJ2-1; either TRBD1 or TRBD2 may fit D (5 bases each). The sample here was CD4+ or CD8+ T cells sorted from blood, taken in a trial of the OX40 agonist ivuxolimab. The CDR3 loop reads CASSLVSVRGDEQFF. The CDR3 coding sequence is TGTGCCAGCAGCTTGGTATCGGTGAGGGGTGATGAGCAGTTCTTC.